This entry lists 23 T cell receptor beta chains sequenced from one sample in a study of T cell responses to AZD1222 COVID-19 vaccine. TCRdb's table, derived via immunoSEQ multiplex PCR, lists solely in-frame clones and lacks some. The sample has approximately 90,000 clones, around 90% seen once. The sample here was peripheral blood, taken on day 0 of AZD1222 vaccination. These receptors all stem from an adult in good health.

This chain connects TRBV2 to TRBJ2-1, with D unclear. Germline-derived CDR1 and CDR2 are SNHLY and FYNNEI. The CDR3 covers 12 residues. The V gene lost 7 bases and the J gene lost 5 bases, with 9 bases spanning the gap. Written as DNA, the CDR3 is TGTGCCAGCACTAGAATAAACAATGAGCAGTTCTTC. Translating gives CASTRINNEQFF.

The chain combines TRBV18 with TRBJ2-2, with 7 bases matching TRBD1. The CDR3 is 15 amino acids. With 4 bases clipped from V and 5 bases from J, the junction kept 7 bases outside the gene matches. The germline V gene encodes CDR1 KGHSH and CDR2 LQKENI. The CDR3 sequence: CASSLQTGRTGELFF. Written as DNA, the CDR3 is TGTGCCAGCTCACTACAGACAGGGCGGACCGGGGAGCTGTTTTTT.

The V call is TRBV10-3, the J call TRBJ2-1; 8 bases agree with TRBD2. Trimming removed 9 bases from V and 9 bases from J; junction bases left unmatched: 10. Germline V CDR1 and CDR2: ENHRY, SYGVKD. The CDR3 runs to 13 residues. Here the CDR3 reads CAMGGSGGVEQFF. The CDR3 DNA sequence: TGTGCCATGGGCGGCTCGGGGGGGGTTGAGCAGTTCTTC.

The CDR3 loop is CASSYRTGSSTDTQYF. CDR3 nucleotide sequence: TGCGCCAGCAGCTATCGGACAGGTTCTAGCACAGATACGCAGTATTTT. The chain couples TRBV4-1 to TRBJ2-3; 7 positions match TRBD1. Germline CDR1 is MGHRA and CDR2 is YSYEKL. J was trimmed by 0 bases and V by 5 bases; bases with no gene match: 8. The CDR3 has 16 residues.

The CDR3 DNA is TGTGCCAGCAGCTCGGGGACAGGGGCTCTAGGAAAACTGTTTTTT. Translation: CASSSGTGALGKLFF. The chain employs TRBV7-2 and TRBJ1-4, with TRBD1 matching 10 bases. CDR1 SGHTA and CDR2 FQGNSA come from the germline V gene. V dropped 4 bases and J dropped 10; count of bases not matched to a gene: 9. The CDR3 consists of 15 residues.

The chain recombines TRBV19 with TRBJ1-2, with D maybe TRBD1 (5 bases). V lost 9 bases, J lost 4 bases, and 12 bases lay in between. This CDR3 spans 12 amino acids. Per the germline V gene, CDR1 is LNHDA and CDR2 is SQIVND (reference sequence). CDR3 sequence reads: CASKEGLYGYTF. The DNA for the CDR3 is TGTGCCAGCAAGGAGGGACTCTATGGCTACACCTTC.

The V gene is TRBV18, the J gene TRBJ2-7; D might be TRBD1 (8 bases). The germline gives CDR1 KGHSH, CDR2 LQKENI. The CDR3 contains 13 residues. V lost 5 bases and J 5 bases, leaving 13 bases between the germline ends. The CDR3 loop is CASSDTGGDEQYF. For the CDR3, the DNA is TGTGCCAGCTCAGACACAGGGGGGGACGAGCAGTACTTC.

This clone was recorded once. V usage is TRBV2 and J usage is TRBJ1-2; D may be TRBD1 (5 bases). The germline gives CDR1 SNHLY, CDR2 FYNNEI. CDR3 length equals 14 residues. V dropped 1 base and J dropped 8 bases, with 14 bases sitting between them. Written as DNA, the CDR3 is TGTGCCAGCAGTGAAGTGGGGCCCCGGGGCGGCTACACCTTC. Amino acid sequence: CASSEVGPRGGYTF.

V is TRBV6-5 and J is TRBJ1-2, with D perhaps matching TRBD1 (6 bases). The CDR3 totals 15 residues. Trimming cost V 4 bases and J 4 bases, with 16 bases left between them. CDR1 MNHEY and CDR2 SVGAGI come from the germline V gene. The CDR3 nucleotides read TGTGCCAGCAGTTCCACTAGGGGGGGAGTCTATGGCTACACCTTC. It codes for CASSSTRGGVYGYTF.

V usage is TRBV5-1 and J usage is TRBJ2-1; no reliable D call. CDR3 length equals 16 residues. CDR1 and CDR2 (germline): SGHRS, YFSETQ. Deletions cut 4 bases from V and 1 base from J, with 15 bases between. CDR3 in amino acids: CASSQDGSTSYNEQFF. The CDR3 nucleotides are TGCGCCAGCAGCCAGGACGGCAGTACATCCTACAATGAGCAGTTCTTC.

This chain links TRBV19 with TRBJ1-3; D unclear. The CDR3 sequence is 14 residues long. Between the trimmed V and J ends, which lost 4 bases and 0 bases, there was a span of 7 bases. Germline V lookup: CDR1 LNHDA, CDR2 SQIVND (reference sequence). CDR3 in amino acids: CASSSFSSGNTIYF. In DNA form, the CDR3 reads TGTGCCAGTAGTAGTTTCAGCTCTGGAAACACCATATATTTT.

The chain links TRBV10-2 to TRBJ2-2; D unclear. V was cut by 9 bases and J by 0 bases, with 5 bases left in between. The CDR3 spans 12 residues. Germline V gene data show CDR1 as WSHSY and CDR2 as SAAADI. For the CDR3, the DNA is TGCGCCAGTAGGGCGAACACCGGGGAGCTGTTTTTT. Translated, it gives CASRANTGELFF.

The chain links TRBV13 to TRBJ2-3; perhaps TRBD2 as D (6 bases). V was shortened by 2 bases and J by 6 bases, with 15 bases between the two germline ends. CDR1 and CDR2 from the germline V gene are PRHDT and FYEKMQ (reference sequence). CDR3 length equals 15 residues. The CDR3 loop reads CASSLWAGSKDTQYF. The CDR3, as DNA: TGTGCCAGCAGCTTATGGGCCGGGAGTAAGGATACGCAGTATTTT.

This chain joins TRBV21-1 and TRBJ1-6; no DNA check was done on the table's D call, TRBD1. TRBV21-1 is a documented pseudogene. CDR3 length: 17 amino acids. CDR3 sequence (DNA): TGTGCCAGCAGCAACTGGACAGGCGACTCCTATAATTCACCCCTCCACTTT. This translates into CASSNWTGDSYNSPLHF.

The rearrangement links TRBV6-5 to TRBJ1-3; perhaps TRBD1 as D (5 bases). V was pared by 2 bases and J by 2 bases, with 10 bases between. The CDR3 contains 15 residues. Per germline, CDR1 MNHEY and CDR2 SVGAGI. The CDR3 nucleotides are TGTGCCAGCAGTTACAGGGGTTCGGCTGGAAACACCATATATTTT. Protein: CASSYRGSAGNTIYF.

The chain employs TRBV6-4 and TRBJ1-1; 9 bases map to TRBD1. Germline lookup yields CDR1 MRHNA and CDR2 SNTAGT. V shed 5 bases and J 5 bases; nucleotides not matched to a gene: 6. The CDR3 is 14 residues long. As DNA, the CDR3 is TGTGCCAGCAGTCCAACAGGGGGCTTAACTGAAGCTTTCTTT. As protein: CASSPTGGLTEAFF.

The V call is TRBV5-5, the J call TRBJ2-5; D gene ambiguous. Trimming shortened V by 0 bases and J by 4 bases, and 16 bases separated the two germline ends. This CDR3 has 16 amino acids. The germline gives CDR1 SGHKS, CDR2 YYEKEE (reference sequence). The CDR3 loop reads CASSLGQTEMVETQYF. The CDR3 coding sequence is TGTGCCAGCAGCTTGGGGCAGACGGAGATGGTAGAGACCCAGTACTTC.

The chain couples TRBV7-8 to TRBJ2-7; 7 nucleotides match TRBD1. The CDR3 is made up of 15 amino acids. Germline CDR1 and CDR2: SGHVS and FQNEAQ. After removal of 5 bases from V and 1 base from J, the junction contained 8 bases not matched to a gene. This CDR3 reads CASSLKTGQSYEQYF. The CDR3 region has the DNA TGTGCCAGCAGCCTAAAAACGGGACAGTCCTACGAGCAGTACTTC.

The chain employs TRBV15 and TRBJ1-4, with D perhaps TRBD1 (5 bases). V was shortened by 2 bases and J by 3 bases, with 7 bases between the two germline ends. Germline CDR1 and CDR2: LNHNV and YYDKDF (reference sequence). The CDR3 loop spans 14 amino acids. CDR3 sequence reads: CATSRQGPNEKLFF. CDR3 sequence (DNA): TGTGCCACCAGCAGACAGGGACCTAATGAAAAACTGTTTTTT.

This clone rates as medium-sized (0.01 to 0.1%). The chain recombines TRBV9 with TRBJ1-1; maybe TRBD1 (6 bases). This CDR3 has 14 amino acids. V gave up 3 bases and J gave up 1 base, with 10 bases separating them. Germline CDR1 SGDLS, CDR2 YYNGEE. The CDR3 DNA is TGTGCCAGCAGCGCCGGGGGGGCGAACACTGAAGCTTTCTTT. Translating gives CASSAGGANTEAFF.

The gene calls are TRBV5-1 and TRBJ2-3, with 7 bases that match TRBD2. There are 15 residues in the CDR3. Germline V gene lookup returns CDR1 SGHRS and CDR2 YFSETQ. Trimming cost V 6 bases and J 0 bases; bases outside gene matches: 7. The CDR3 loop reads CASTYSSGSTDTQYF. In DNA, the CDR3 is TGCGCCAGCACCTACTCTAGCGGTAGCACAGATACGCAGTATTTT. Complete variable domain (other parts from reference TRBV5-1 and TRBJ2-3): KAGVTQTPRYLIKTRGQQVTLSCSPISGHRSVSWYQQTPGQGLQFLFEYFSETQRNKGNFPGRFSGRQFSNSRSEMNVSTLELGDSALYLCASTYSSGSTDTQYFGPGTRLTVL.

The V and J genes are TRBV3-1 (or the pseudogene TRBV3-2) and TRBJ1-6; D may be TRBD1 (5 bases). Germline CDR1 is LGHDT and CDR2 is YNNKEL (reference sequence). V shed 5 bases and J shed 7 bases, with 15 bases lying between them. This CDR3 spans 15 amino acids. The CDR3 coding sequence is TGTGCCAGCAGCGCGCAGGGCTCCAGGAATTCACCCCTCCACTTT. Residues: CASSAQGSRNSPLHF.

The chain recombines TRBV6-2 or TRBV6-3 with TRBJ1-5, with 7 positions matching TRBD1. J lost 4 bases, V lost 6 bases, and 12 bases had no gene match. Germline V gene data show CDR1 as MNHEY and CDR2 as SVGEGT. The CDR3 covers 16 residues. The CDR3 region has the DNA TGTGCCAGCAGCAAAACAGGGGCCCGGGAAAATCAGCCCCAGCATTTT. Translation: CASSKTGARENQPQHF.